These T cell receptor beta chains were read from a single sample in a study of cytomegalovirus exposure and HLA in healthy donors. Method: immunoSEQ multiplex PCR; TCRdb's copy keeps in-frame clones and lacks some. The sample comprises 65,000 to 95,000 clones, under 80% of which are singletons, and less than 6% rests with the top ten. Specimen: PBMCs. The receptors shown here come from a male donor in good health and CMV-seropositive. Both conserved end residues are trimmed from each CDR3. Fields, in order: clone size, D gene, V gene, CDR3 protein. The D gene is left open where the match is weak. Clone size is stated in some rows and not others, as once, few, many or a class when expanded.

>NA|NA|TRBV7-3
ASSLMGDTDTQY
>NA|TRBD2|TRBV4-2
ASSQLLLAGEQYEQF
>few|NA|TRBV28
ASSQPGENEKLF
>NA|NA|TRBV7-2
ASSRGAFREHYEQY
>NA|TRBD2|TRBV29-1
SVDRSLAANEQF
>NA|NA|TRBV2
ASSDRAGRY
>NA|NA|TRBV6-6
ASSYSNRDEQY
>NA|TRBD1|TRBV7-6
ASSLIQGAKDTQY
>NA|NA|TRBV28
ASSTSTSGDTQY
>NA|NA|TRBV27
ASSSRGAGVYEQY
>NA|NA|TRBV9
ASSVVSSADTQY
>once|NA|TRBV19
ASSWGTGTYEQY
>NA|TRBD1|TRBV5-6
ASSILGTGGSEAF
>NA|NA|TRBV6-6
ASSYSDSLF
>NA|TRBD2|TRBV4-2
ASSQDSGGGYNEQF
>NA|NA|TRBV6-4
ASSEGTGQPQH
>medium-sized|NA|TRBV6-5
ASSYSSSGGNTEAF
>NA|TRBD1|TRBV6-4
ASSSTGTGGTGELF
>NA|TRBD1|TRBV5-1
ASSLWGQGAYEQY
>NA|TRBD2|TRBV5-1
ASSLGTSGYTDTQY
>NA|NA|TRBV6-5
ASSYSSPSTDTQY
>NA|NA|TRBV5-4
ASVDSHSTDTQY
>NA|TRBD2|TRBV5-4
ASSLLSGGAKNIQY
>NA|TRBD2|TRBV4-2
ASGASGDYNEQF
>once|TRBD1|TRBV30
AGLQGARTDTQY
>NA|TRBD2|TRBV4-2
ASSQVPTTSGTYEQY
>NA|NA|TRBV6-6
ASSRGQSNQPQH
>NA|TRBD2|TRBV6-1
ASSAPAGGIVGTGELF
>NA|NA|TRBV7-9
ASRDRLRVASSYNEQF
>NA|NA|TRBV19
ASSRQGYGYT
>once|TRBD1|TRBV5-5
ASSLSRPTGAQNYNEQF
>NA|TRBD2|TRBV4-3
ASSQELYYGRGRSLEQY
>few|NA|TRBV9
ASSVAPFQETQY
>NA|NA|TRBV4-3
ASSQKGGYTEAF
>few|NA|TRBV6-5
ASSYAGAQETQY
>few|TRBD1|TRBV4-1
ASSRGTGGSGELF
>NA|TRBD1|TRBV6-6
ASSLRTGGSGELF
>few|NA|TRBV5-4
ASSLVSQGYGYT